Sequencing of this TCR beta chain was carried out in a study of beta chain features in type 1 diabetes listed by TCRdb under 2018. In terms of the full investigation: Patients and healthy donors did not differ in mean age, gender distribution, total cell number or subset yield. A total of approximately 110,000,000 sorted cells were examined across all samples, and a strong correlation was observed between cell number per subset and RNA yield. In the study, TCRB repertoires of sorted circulating CD4+ T cell subsets from recently diagnosed type 1 diabetes patients were compared with those of matched healthy donors. Regulatory and stem cell-like memory subsets were obtained from only 8 patients and roughly 8 healthy donors, while naive and central memory subsets were obtained from all 28 donors.

The entire amount of isolated RNA was reverse transcribed using the High Capacity cDNA Reverse Transcription Kit, so the sequenced TCRB transcripts were expressed ones. Deep immunoSEQ sequencing was performed on naive, central memory and regulatory T cell samples, with an average of about 3.57 million total reads per sample. Sorted cells were lysed in RLT buffer and RNA was extracted with DNase-treated RNeasy Micro or Mini kits, depending on cell number. Each cell subset was processed on its own to prevent cross-contamination, while patient and healthy donor samples were processed together. The immunoSEQ multiplex PCR was used to amplify TCRB sequences from cDNA, generating 87-bp fragments that spanned the CDR3 region. The amplicons were sequenced using the Illumina HiSeq platform. The source study handled its data this way. Synthetic template baselines were used to correct PCR bias computationally, reads within Hamming distance 2 were collapsed together, and singletons that could not be merged were discarded. Reads were aligned against IMGT so that V, D and J genes, CDR3 length and insertions or deletions at six rearrangement sites could be assigned. Within each subset, clonotype counts were normalized to sorted cell number, after which true diversity and Gini coefficients were computed with the tcR R package. Repertoire sharing was quantified using the overlap coefficient calculated on TCRB nucleotide sequences. Out-of-frame TCRB sequences from naive cells were analyzed as a proxy for the pre-selection repertoire. The immuneACCESS repertoire file appears here via TCRdb, limited to in-frame rearrangements. These files lack a portion of the clones; in checked studies, under half of the deficit traces to unresolved V genes, and the cause of the others is not known. The V and J calls and the clone size are those of that table, but D and trimming were determined from the DNA. This sample has approximately 730,000 clones in its table, and around 15% of those were observed once. The ten most abundant clones make up 0.022% of the sample.

The paper as a whole reports these results and caveats: Naive, central memory and regulatory TCRB repertoires appeared to be more alike among patients than among healthy donors. Because small numbers of individuals were included in the HLA sub-analyses, any influence of HLA type on TCRB rearrangement was left unresolved. At VDJ recombination sites, patients with type 1 diabetes made fewer insertions and deleted more nucleotides, a pattern implying thymic rearrangement abnormalities. PCR may preferentially amplify shorter templates, but because patient and control samples were amplified and corrected together, any resulting skew would affect both groups equally. In all four CD4+ subsets, TCRB CDR3 length was moderately but significantly shorter in type 1 diabetes patients. Because cDNA was sequenced instead of genomic DNA, highly expressing activated cells could be over-represented, though the groups showed no difference in activation or CD3 levels.

Each donor gave one peripheral blood draw, roughly 0.12 L on average, collected into heparinised tubes. Using a panel that included CD45RO, CCR7, CD25, CD127, CD95 and CD27, naive, central memory, regulatory and stem cell-like memory CD4+ T cells were sorted on a BD FACSAria II. Purity was above 98% for every sorted population. Right away, PBMCs were isolated by Lymphoprep density gradient centrifugation and were stained directly, with no culture step. To minimize batch effects, samples were stained and sorted in pairs, one healthy donor with one patient per experiment. The CDR3, from cysteine to phenylalanine, totals 17 residues. Kept here is only the CDR3 DNA, which spans 51 bases and is read in frame from base 1. Looking up the germline V gene yields CDR1 KGHSH and CDR2 LQKENI. The V end gives up 6 bases and the J end 5 bases, leaving 12 bases in the junction not matched to a gene. As to this clone: Its binding antigen is unknown. No base quality information exists; no much larger clone differs at one position.

The sequence is built from TRBV18 and TRBJ1-6; 8 middle bases align to TRBD1. This clonotype originated in a man between 18 and 29 years old with type 1 diabetes. The sequencing input was naive CD4+ T cells from blood. The sample's cell subset or site, from its label and the paper: true naive CD4+ T cells. At the DNA level, the sequence is TGTGCCAGCTCCCCAAATATCGGACAGGGTAATAATTCACCCCTCCACTTT. Translated, it reads CASSPNIGQGNNSPLHF.